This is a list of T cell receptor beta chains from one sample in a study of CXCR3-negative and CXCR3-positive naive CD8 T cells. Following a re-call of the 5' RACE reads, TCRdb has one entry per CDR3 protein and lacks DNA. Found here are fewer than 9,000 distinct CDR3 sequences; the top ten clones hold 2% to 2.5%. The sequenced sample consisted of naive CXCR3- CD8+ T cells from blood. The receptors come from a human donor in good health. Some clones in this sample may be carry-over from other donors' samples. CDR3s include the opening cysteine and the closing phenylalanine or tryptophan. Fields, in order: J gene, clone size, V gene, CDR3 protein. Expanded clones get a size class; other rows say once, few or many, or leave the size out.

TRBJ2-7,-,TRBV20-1,CSALPSTAEAEQYF
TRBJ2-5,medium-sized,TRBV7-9,CASSSRDTQETQYF
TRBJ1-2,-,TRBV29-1,CSVPIGVDYGYTF
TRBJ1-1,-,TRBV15,CATGVGGLVTEAFF
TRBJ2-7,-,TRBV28,CASSLREVEQYF
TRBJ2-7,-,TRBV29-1,CSVEETGQTLLEQYF
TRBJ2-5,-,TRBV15,CATSRDGTSGKSQYF
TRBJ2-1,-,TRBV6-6,CASSPTYNEQFF
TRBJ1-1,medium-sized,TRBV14,CASSQVGQGNTEAFF
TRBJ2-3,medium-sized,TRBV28,CASSLSAGAQYF
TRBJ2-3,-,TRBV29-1,CSARGLADTDTQYF
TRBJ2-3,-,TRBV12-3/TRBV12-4,CASSAIAGATDTQYF
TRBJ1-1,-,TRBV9,CASSVSENTEAFF
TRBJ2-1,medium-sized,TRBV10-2,CASSGLNNEQFF
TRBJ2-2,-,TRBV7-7,CASRDLTGELFF
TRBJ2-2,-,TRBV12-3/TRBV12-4,CASSRGLAEENTGELFF
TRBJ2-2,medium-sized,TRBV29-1,CSVEEGTGELFF
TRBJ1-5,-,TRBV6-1,CASSEAPQPQHF
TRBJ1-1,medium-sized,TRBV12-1,CASSPTRGTEAFF
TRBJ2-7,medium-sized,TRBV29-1,CSLFDRGVVGGKFYEQYF